One sample yielded the 7 T cell receptor beta chains listed below, sequenced in a study of T cell responses to AZD1222 COVID-19 vaccine. Only in-frame clones appear in the TCRdb table, and some are missing; sequencing was by immunoSEQ multiplex PCR. The table shows roughly 140,000 clones, with 75% to 90% occurring only once. The sample consisted of peripheral blood, taken on day 0 of AZD1222 vaccination. The origin of the receptors is an adult in good health.

In the case of this clone: A read error may produce the germline difference seen at one junction end. This chain links TRBV20-1 with TRBJ2-1, with unresolved D. The CDR3 runs to 11 residues. CDR1 and CDR2 from the germline V gene are DFQATT and SNEGSKA (reference sequence). CDR3 sequence (DNA): TGCAGTGCCGAACCGTACAGTGAGCAGTTCTTC. Translated: CSAEPYSEQFF.

CDR3 nucleotide sequence: TGTGCCAGCAGCGGGGGCAAGTTCGCGGGGGGCCATGAGCAGTTCTTC. Protein sequence: CASSGGKFAGGHEQFF. The chain has TRBV7-6 and TRBJ2-1; 8 positions agree with TRBD2. J lost 8 bases, V lost 5 bases, and 14 bases had no gene match. The CDR3 has 16 residues. Germline-derived CDR1 and CDR2 are SGHVS and FNYEAQ.

This clone was counted a single time. The V call is TRBV5-5, the J call TRBJ2-7; D uncertain. Germline CDR1 and CDR2: SGHKS and YYEKEE (reference sequence). CDR3 length: 11 amino acids. V lost 0 bases to trimming and J lost 4 bases, with 2 bases between them. The CDR3 reads CASSLAYEQYF. The CDR3 DNA sequence: TGTGCCAGCAGCTTGGCGTACGAGCAGTACTTC.

The V call is TRBV12-3 or TRBV12-4, the J call TRBJ1-1, with TRBD1 as a possible D gene (6 bases). V lost 5 bases to trimming and J lost 11 bases, with 18 bases between them. The length of the CDR3 is 13 residues. The CDR3 bases are TGTGCCAGCAGTCCCTCGGGACAACCTGGGGCTTTCTTT. As protein: CASSPSGQPGAFF.

This clone was counted between two and nine times. The chain has TRBV5-4 and TRBJ2-1; weak D call: TRBD1 (5 bases). The V end lost 4 bases, the J end lost 9 bases, and 14 bases lay between the germline ends. Germline V lookup: CDR1 SGHNT, CDR2 YYREEE (reference sequence). The CDR3 sequence is 13 residues long. CDR3 coding DNA: TGTGCCAGCAGCCCCCTGGACACCCTTGAGCAGTTCTTC. Its translation is CASSPLDTLEQFF.

This clone was observed a few times. V gene TRBV5-6 combines with J gene TRBJ1-5; tentative D call: TRBD1 (5 bases). Germline loops: CDR1 SGHDT, CDR2 YYEEEE. Trimming removed 4 bases at V and 0 bases at J, with 17 bases between. The length of the CDR3 is 17 residues. The CDR3 region has the DNA TGTGCCAGCAGCAGGTGGTTTGGGGCTAATAGCAATCAGCCCCAGCATTTT. It yields the protein CASSRWFGANSNQPQHF.

The chain is built from TRBV21-1 and TRBJ1-2. TRBV21-1 is tagged as a pseudogene. The CDR3 runs to 15 residues. The CDR3 nucleotides are TGTGCCAGCAGCAAGGGGGGGACAGACATAGGAGGCTACACCTTC. Translation gives CASSKGGTDIGGYTF.